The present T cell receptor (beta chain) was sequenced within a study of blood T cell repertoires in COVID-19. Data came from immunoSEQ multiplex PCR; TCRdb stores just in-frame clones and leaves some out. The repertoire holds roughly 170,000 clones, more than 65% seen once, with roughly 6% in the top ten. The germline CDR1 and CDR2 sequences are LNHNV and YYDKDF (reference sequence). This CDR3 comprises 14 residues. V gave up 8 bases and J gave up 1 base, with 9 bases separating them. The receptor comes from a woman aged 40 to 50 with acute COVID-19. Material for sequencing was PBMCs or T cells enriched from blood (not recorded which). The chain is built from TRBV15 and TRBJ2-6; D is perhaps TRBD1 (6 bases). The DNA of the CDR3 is TGTGCCACCGCAGACAGGTCTGGGGCCAACGTCCTGACTTTC. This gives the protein CATADRSGANVLTF.